This is a list of T cell receptor beta chains from one sample in a study of cytomegalovirus exposure and HLA in healthy donors. Assay used: immunoSEQ multiplex PCR; TCRdb lists only in-frame clones, some missing. Counted here are over 100,000 clones, around 83% occurring once; the ten biggest clones make up about 2.7%. The sample taken for sequencing was PBMCs. Receptors originate from a woman aged 18-29 years in good health and CMV-seropositive. CDR3s include the opening cysteine and the closing phenylalanine or tryptophan. The order of the fields is V gene, clone size, J gene, D gene, CDR3 DNA, CDR3 protein. D genes are given only for firm matches. Size is stated for part of the rows, as once, few or many counts, or as a class when the clone is expanded.

TRBV11-2,.,TRBJ2-1,.,TGTGCCAGCAGCCCCGGCACGGGACACCTTTACAATGAGCAGTTCTTC,CASSPGTGHLYNEQFF
TRBV10-2,.,TRBJ1-5,.,TGCGCCAGCAGTGAGCGCCTCCTTGGGGGGGATCAGCCCCAGCATTTT,CASSERLLGGDQPQHF
TRBV4-1,.,TRBJ2-3,TRBD2,TGCGCCAGCAGCCAGGGGCTAGCGGGGGGTGGCACGCAGTATTTT,CASSQGLAGGGTQYF
TRBV7-9,.,TRBJ2-3,TRBD1,TGTGCCAGCAGCTTAAGGGACAGGGATCCAGATACGCAGTATTTT,CASSLRDRDPDTQYF
TRBV7-3,.,TRBJ2-3,TRBD2,TGTGCCAGCAGCCTGGGGCCCGGGGGGGCTCAGTATTTT,CASSLGPGGAQYF
TRBV6-1,.,TRBJ1-5,.,TGTGCCAGCAGTGAATGGACTGCAAATCAGCCCCAGCATTTT,CASSEWTANQPQHF
TRBV13,few,TRBJ2-5,TRBD1,TGTGCCAGCAGCCTTAGCTGGGACGACAGGGCGACAGGAGAGACCCAGTACTTC,CASSLSWDDRATGETQYF
TRBV7-9,.,TRBJ2-5,.,TGTGCCAGCAGCTTAGCGTCGGAGACCCAGTACTTC,CASSLASETQYF
TRBV5-4,.,TRBJ2-3,.,TGTGCCAGCAGCCTGGACCTTCAGGACACAGATACGCAGTATTTT,CASSLDLQDTDTQYF
TRBV5-1,.,TRBJ1-1,.,TGCGCCAGCAGCTTTAAAGGGGCGAACACTGAAGCTTTCTTT,CASSFKGANTEAFF
TRBV28,.,TRBJ1-1,TRBD1,TGTGCCAGCAGTTCCCCCACCGGGACAGGGTACACTGTGGGTTTCTTT,CASSSPTGTGYTVGFF
TRBV2,.,TRBJ1-2,TRBD1,TGTGCCAGCAGTGAAAAGGGGCAGGGGGCCCGGGGCTACACCTTC,CASSEKGQGARGYTF
TRBV7-8,.,TRBJ1-2,.,TGTGCCAGCAGCTTAGGGTCAGAAGATGGCTACACCTTC,CASSLGSEDGYTF
TRBV5-4,.,TRBJ1-2,TRBD1,TGTGCCAGCAGCTTGACAGGGGACTATGGCTACACCTTC,CASSLTGDYGYTF
TRBV11-2,.,TRBJ2-5,TRBD2,TGTGCCAGCAGCTCATCTTGGGAGCGGGGGGGCCGAGAGACCCAGTACTTC,CASSSSWERGGRETQYF
TRBV9,once,TRBJ2-3,TRBD2,TGTGCCAGCAGCCCTAGCGGGGCGGTTGGAGATACGCAGTATTTT,CASSPSGAVGDTQYF
TRBV29-1,.,TRBJ1-4,.,TGCAGCGTTGAAGGGGGGGGATCTAATGAAAAACTGTTTTTT,CSVEGGGSNEKLFF
TRBV5-1,.,TRBJ2-1,TRBD2,TGCGCCAGCAGCGGTGGGGAGGGTAATGAGCAGTTCTTC,CASSGGEGNEQFF
TRBV5-1,.,TRBJ2-3,.,TGCGCCAGCAGCTTAGCAGCTAGCCTCATACGCGCGGATACGCAGTATTTT,CASSLAASLIRADTQYF
TRBV6-5,.,TRBJ1-6,TRBD1,TGTGCCAGCAGGGAGGGGGCCCAATATAATTCACCCCTCCACTTT,CASREGAQYNSPLHF
TRBV16,.,TRBJ1-2,.,TGTGCCAGCAGCCAATCTTCGGACAGAAGCGAAGGCTACACCTTC,CASSQSSDRSEGYTF
TRBV10-2,.,TRBJ1-1,.,TGCGCCAGCTTAAGGGACACCCGGAACACTGAAGCTTTCTTT,CASLRDTRNTEAFF
TRBV27,.,TRBJ2-3,.,TGTGCCAGCAGTTTATTCGGACAGCCTACGCAGTATTTT,CASSLFGQPTQYF
TRBV29-1,.,TRBJ1-1,.,TGCAGCGGCGCGGAAGGAAACACTGAAGCTTTCTTT,CSGAEGNTEAFF
TRBV6-5,few,TRBJ1-1,TRBD1,TGTGCCAGCAGTTGGGACAGTCCGTCCTCTGAAGCTTTCTTT,CASSWDSPSSEAFF
TRBV10-3,.,TRBJ2-3,TRBD2,TGTGCCATCATGGGAGCGGGGGGGCCCACAGATACGCAGTATTTT,CAIMGAGGPTDTQYF
TRBV4-1,.,TRBJ2-6,TRBD1,TGCGCCAGCAGCCAGGGCAGGGGGCGGTCTGGGGCCAACGTCCTGACTTTC,CASSQGRGRSGANVLTF
TRBV4-1,.,TRBJ2-3,.,TGCGCCAGCAGCCAAGAGCCGGGGGGCACAGATACGCAGTATTTT,CASSQEPGGTDTQYF
TRBV6-1,few,TRBJ2-7,TRBD1,TGTGCCAGCAGTGAGTTGACAGGGTACAGGTCCTACGAGCAGTACTTC,CASSELTGYRSYEQYF
TRBV4-1,.,TRBJ2-3,TRBD2,TGCGCCAGCAGCCCTATGACTAGCGGGGCAGATACGCAGTATTTT,CASSPMTSGADTQYF
TRBV9,.,TRBJ2-3,TRBD2,TGTGCCAGCAGCGTAGTAGAGCGGGGGAGTGCGCAGTATTTT,CASSVVERGSAQYF
TRBV29-1,.,TRBJ1-4,TRBD1,TGCAGCGTTGATGAGGGGACAGAAAGGTCACGACTGTTTTTT,CSVDEGTERSRLFF
TRBV2,once,TRBJ2-2,TRBD1,TGTGCCAGCAGTGAGGACAGGGGGATCACCGGGGAGCTGTTTTTT,CASSEDRGITGELFF
TRBV5-1,.,TRBJ2-2,.,TGCGCCAGCAGCGTGGGCCATGAGTCCGGGGAGCTGTTTTTT,CASSVGHESGELFF
TRBV7-8,.,TRBJ2-6,.,TGTGCCATACAGGGTTTCAGCTCTGGGGCCAACGTCCTGACTTTC,CAIQGFSSGANVLTF
TRBV6-5,.,TRBJ1-1,.,TGTGCCAGCAGTCCTCGCGGGGGGAGGAACACTGAAGCTTTCTTT,CASSPRGGRNTEAFF
TRBV12-5,.,TRBJ2-7,TRBD2,TGTGCTAGTGGTTTACGACTAGCGGGGAACGACTCCTACGAGCAGTACTTC,CASGLRLAGNDSYEQYF
TRBV6-5,once,TRBJ2-3,TRBD2,TGTGCCAGCAAAGAGCGGGGGGGCCCAGATACGCAGTATTTT,CASKERGGPDTQYF
TRBV5-4,.,TRBJ2-3,.,TGTGCCAGCAGCCAAGGGACTTTCAGAGATACGCAGTATTTT,CASSQGTFRDTQYF
TRBV27,.,TRBJ1-2,TRBD1,TGTGCCAGCGCCCGACAGGGTGACTATGGCTACACCTTC,CASARQGDYGYTF
TRBV6-1,.,TRBJ2-7,TRBD2,TGTGCCAGCAGCAGCGGGGGTTTCTACGAGCAGTACTTC,CASSSGGFYEQYF
TRBV18,.,TRBJ2-1,TRBD2,TGTGCCAGCTCACCACTTTCTAGCGGGGGGCACAATGAGCAGTTCTTC,CASSPLSSGGHNEQFF
TRBV11-2,.,TRBJ2-1,TRBD2,TGTGCCAGCAGCCTCCCCCCCGGGACTAGCAACAATGAGCAGTTCTTC,CASSLPPGTSNNEQFF
TRBV7-3,.,TRBJ2-1,.,TGTGCCAGCAGTCTTGCGGAGAACAATGAGCAGTTCTTC,CASSLAENNEQFF
TRBV30,few,TRBJ1-1,TRBD1,TGTGCCTGGAGTCCGGGACAGGGAAACACTGAAGCTTTCTTT,CAWSPGQGNTEAFF
TRBV5-1,.,TRBJ2-3,TRBD2,TGCGCCAGCAGCCGGTCTCCCATGGCGGGGGGCACAGATACGCAGTATTTT,CASSRSPMAGGTDTQYF